This T cell receptor beta chain emerged from a study of shared clonotypes between healthy human individuals. For the study at large: The cohort comprised a couple of women and a few men. Their ages spanned 18 to 49 years. A donor's plate count was three for CD4 naive and three for CD4 memory; CD8 naive had two and CD8 memory one. General observations from the study: Non-shared clonotypes showed lower generation probabilities than clonotypes common to all four donors. Estimated richness was generally greater in naive than memory subsets.

CD45RO-negative cells were positively selected for CCR7, leaving out terminally differentiated effector memory CD45RA+ cells. The method was immunoSEQ multiplex PCR; TCRdb's version includes in-frame clones alone and lacks a portion of them. The table has roughly 1,800,000 clones, around 96% seen once. As to this clone: Its antigen is not known.

Material: naive CD8+ T cells sorted from blood. The receptor was isolated from a man aged 18 to 35 in good health.

The CDR3 bases are TGCGCCAGCAGCCACCCGACAGCGGAAAGGGAGCTGTTTTTT. Translating it yields CASSHPTAERELFF. The chain is built from TRBV4-1 and TRBJ2-2; possibly TRBD1 or TRBD2 for D (5 bases each). Looked up from germline, CDR1 is MGHRA and CDR2 is YSYEKL. The CDR3 is 14 residues long. Trimming stripped 3 bases from V and 9 bases from J, with 14 bases between.